This paragraph covers one TCR beta chain sequence. No cognate antigen has been identified for it. No much larger clonotype is one base removed from it; base qualities were not supplied. This sample is drawn from a study of blood T cell repertoires in COVID-19 (dated by TCRdb to about 2020). In the study overall: Collaborator samples came from the United States, Italy and Spain and covered acute and convalescent phases of COVID-19. The material from the prospective study consisted of cDNA or gDNA derived from T cells, B-cell-depleted T cells, or PBMCs. Deeply sampled blood TCRbeta repertoires from subjects exposed to, actively infected with, or recovered from COVID-19 were included in the dataset. The repertoires were made available in a free public database intended to serve as a resource for research on the immune response to SARS-CoV-2. Samples came from the ongoing ImmuneRACE study (first 160 participants) plus 1,254 subjects from 6 global collaborators. A de-identified subject ID, COVID-19 status, age in years and sex were almost always included in the sample metadata. Where available, HLA class I and class II types were taken from metadata supplied by the sample provider and were not determined by assay-based typing.

The study at large found these results: The amount of clinical and demographic metadata varied by source and participant and was provided uncurated.

The immunoSEQ Assay, a bias-controlled multiplex PCR, was used to amplify TCRbeta CDR3 regions from genomic DNA. The study's processing was this. The number of nucleated cells in each sample was estimated by amplification of reference gene primers within the assay. To quantify the absolute abundance of each unique TCRbeta CDR3 rearrangement, sequence reads were collapsed and filtered. For each sample, productive Simpson clonality was calculated as the square root of Simpson's diversity index over productive rearrangements. The table was pulled from immuneACCESS by TCRdb, which kept in-frame rearrangements only. Such tables lose some clones; where checked, under half of the loss comes from unresolved V genes, and the rest has no known cause. From that table come the V and J calls and clone size; the DNA was used to work out D and trimming. Within this sample are 140,000 to 150,000 clones, with roughly 88% of them counted one time only. The ten top clones hold less than 2% of the sample.

Each collaborating institution followed its own protocols to collect whole blood in K2EDTA tubes. Collaborator samples were shipped for TCRbeta analysis as frozen whole blood, isolated PBMCs, or DNA extracted from either sample type. V was cut back by 5 bases and J by 4 bases, leaving a gap of 13 bases between them. Including the terminal cysteine and phenylalanine, the CDR3 comprises 14 residues. Left in the record is the CDR3 DNA by itself, 42 bases read in frame from the first base. The germline V gene encodes CDR1 SGHAT and CDR2 FQNNGV. This sequence originates from a man between 70 and 80 years old with acute or convalescent COVID-19. Sequencing was performed on peripheral blood. This chain joins TRBV11-2 to TRBJ2-3; possibly the D gene is TRBD1, per 6 matching bases. The nucleotide sequence reads as follows: TGTGCCAGCAGCGTCCGGGACAACTCAGATACGCAGTATTTT. This translates into CASSVRDNSDTQYF.